This T cell receptor (beta chain) came from a study of persistence of HIV-infected CD4 T cells (dated by TCRdb to between 2020 and 2021). Looking at the study overall: Suppressive ART had been received by participants for a median of about eight years. Peripheral blood samples of up to about 200 mL were taken at multiple time points, with the exception of two participants who underwent leukapheresis at a single time point. The study isolated CMV- and HIV-1 Gag-responding CD4+ T cells from ART-treated individuals to examine antigen-driven clonal expansion of HIV-1-infected cells. TCRbeta sequencing assessed the clonality of all cells in each sorted population, while proviral sequencing assessed the clonality of infected cells. Cross-participant TCR cluster analysis included roughly 8 participants for CMV and over five participants for Gag.

The immunoSEQ hsTCRB assay version 4, run in survey mode, was used to sequence TCRbeta repertoires from genomic DNA. For TCRbeta sequencing, genomic DNA was diluted to 9.5 to 10 ng/uL, and up to roughly 1 ug was used per sample. The authors' analysis ran thus. Analysis of the TCRbeta data was done in ImmunoSeq Analyzer 3.0, and diversity was computed on productive nucleotide rearrangements. Lower-bound TCR diversity was estimated with the improved Chao index, and clonality with the Gini coefficient using the Immunarch R package. Different nucleotide rearrangements encoding the same CDR3beta amino acid sequence were treated as distinct clonotypes. TCRbeta sequences significantly enriched in antigen-responding cells relative to anti-CD3/anti-CD28-activated cells were identified by differential abundance analysis. Using predicted peptide-MHC specificity as the basis, GLIPH2 grouped TCRs into clusters, both for each participant individually and for the merged data sets that combined participants. Not all clones reach the TCRdb copy of this immuneACCESS table, which keeps in-frame sequences only. Checked studies attribute under half of the gap to unresolved V genes and leave the rest unexplained. For V, J and clone size, that table is used; D and trimming come from the DNA. The sample table shows about 25,000 clones, and over 65% are seen once. In total, the top ten clones hold less than 2% of the sample.

A note on this clone: The antigen it recognizes is unknown. Base qualities were left out, and no much larger clone turns up one base away.

The sample's treatment or condition label, decoded: suppressive antiretroviral therapy. Cells were stimulated with a pool of overlapping HIV-1 Gag 15-mer peptides at approximately 0.98 ug per peptide per mL. Responding CD4+ T cells were sorted on the basis of upregulation of both CD40 ligand and CD69. HIV-1-infected adults in whom suppressive ART had been started during chronic infection were enrolled as participants. Participants had undetectable plasma HIV-1 RNA below 50 copies/mL for at least 4 years. To be included, a participant needed positive CMV serology and a CD4+ T cell count above 400 cells/uL. Before stimulation, PBMCs were isolated using density centrifugation and depleted of CD8+ T cells. CD8-depleted PBMCs were stimulated for 15 to 20 hours with anti-CD28/CD49d costimulation, CD40-blocking antibody and enfuvirtide to prevent new infections. Cell sorting was performed on a Beckman Coulter MoFlo Legacy or XDP sorter, and dead cells were excluded with propidium iodide. Genomic DNA was extracted with the QIAamp DNA Mini Kit for samples above one million cells, otherwise with the Quick-DNA Microprep Kit.

The full study reports these points: Significantly lower TCRbeta richness was observed in CMV- and Gag-responding cells than in anti-CD3/anti-CD28-responding cells, and higher oligoclonality was observed in CMV-responding cells than in CD3/CD28-stimulated and Gag-responding cells. Bulk TCR analyses could not be restricted to the rare CMV-responding cells that actually carried HIV-1 proviruses. Few individuals were included in the study, and only a limited range of antigens was tested. A correlation was observed between TCR oligoclonality and proviral oligoclonality within the same sorted populations. Degenerate expanded CDR3beta sequences were enriched in antigen-responding cells, suggesting convergent selection of CD4+ responses to CMV and Gag.

From the cysteine up to the phenylalanine, the CDR3 has a length of 17 residues. Only the CDR3 region is kept as DNA, spanning 51 bases read in frame from base 1. Relative to germline, V is 2 bases shorter and J is 0 bases shorter, with 14 bases between their ends. CDR1 and CDR2 are read off the germline V gene as MDHEN and SYDVKM. The chain couples TRBV28 to TRBJ2-4; TRBD2 is possibly the D segment (5 matching bases). The TCR was taken from an adult man with HIV who was CMV-seropositive. The sequenced sample was CD4+ T cells sorted from PBMCs after roughly 17-hour stimulation, obtained from a patient who received antiretroviral therapy. The label giving this sample's cell subset or site can be read as: CD40L+CD69+ CD4 T cells responding to HIV-1 Gag peptides. CDR3 protein: CASSLAMGSLAKNIQYF. The nucleotide sequence reads TGTGCCAGCAGTTTAGCGATGGGGAGCCTAGCCAAAAACATTCAGTACTTC.